One and the same sample provided the 19 T cell receptor beta chains below, sequenced in a study of blood T cell repertoires in COVID-19. Some clones are missing from TCRdb's copy, which holds only in-frame ones; the method was immunoSEQ multiplex PCR. The table shows 100,000 to 150,000 clones, with more than 70% occurring only once. The material sequenced was peripheral blood. The source of these receptors is a human donor in a cohort sampled during active COVID-19.

V is TRBV7-9 and J is TRBJ2-3; tentative D call: TRBD1 (5 bases). The CDR3 consists of 13 residues. Germline lookup yields CDR1 SEHNR and CDR2 FQNEAQ (reference sequence). The ends were cut back, 5 bases at V and 7 bases at J, with 13 bases in the middle. As DNA, the CDR3 is TGTGCCAGCAGCCAGTCGACAGATAATACGCAGTATTTT. Translated, it gives CASSQSTDNTQYF.

The V and J genes are TRBV11-2 and TRBJ2-3, with 9 bases matching TRBD2. Trimming took 8 bases from V and 3 from J; bases not matched to a gene: 6. Germline V CDR1 and CDR2: SGHAT, FQNNGV. CDR3 size: 14 residues. The CDR3 here is CASLLAGVTDTQYF. CDR3 coding DNA: TGTGCCAGCCTGTTAGCGGGAGTTACAGATACGCAGTATTTT.

This clone has a handful of counts. This chain joins TRBV19 and TRBJ1-3, with a possible D match to TRBD1 (5 bases). The length of the CDR3 is 14 residues. V was trimmed by 7 bases and J by 2 bases, leaving 12 bases between them. The germline CDR1 and CDR2 sequences are LNHDA and SQIVND (reference sequence). Written as DNA, the CDR3 is TGTGCCAGTAAGGCGTACAGGACTGGAAACACCATATATTTT. Protein product: CASKAYRTGNTIYF.

The chain is built from TRBV5-1 and TRBJ2-1; the match to TRBD2 covers 11 bases. V gave up 2 bases and J gave up 4 bases; unmatched junction bases: 5. The germline V gene encodes CDR1 SGHRS and CDR2 YFSETQ. This CDR3 has 16 amino acids. CDR3 bases: TGCGCCAGCAGCTTCCCGACTAGCGGGGTTTACAATGAGCAGTTCTTC. Residues: CASSFPTSGVYNEQFF.

The chain combines TRBV4-1 with TRBJ2-1, with 13 bases lining up with TRBD2. The V segment lost 0 bases and the J segment 6 bases; nucleotides outside the gene matches: 5. CDR1 is MGHRA, CDR2 YSYEKL, per germline. There are 17 residues in the CDR3. DNA for the CDR3: TGCGCCAGCAGCCAAGATAAAGGACTAGCGGGAGTCAATGAGCAGTTCTTC. It specifies CASSQDKGLAGVNEQFF.

This chain joins TRBV5-4 and TRBJ1-1; D call uncertain. Deletions cut 4 bases from V and 3 bases from J, with 13 bases between. This CDR3 is 14 amino acids long. Germline assignment: CDR1 SGHNT and CDR2 YYREEE (reference sequence). CDR3 protein: CASSAPYGDTEAFF. The CDR3, as DNA: TGTGCCAGCAGCGCCCCTTACGGAGACACTGAAGCTTTCTTT.

This chain uses TRBV9 with TRBJ2-1, with TRBD2 matching 7 bases. V was clipped by 4 bases and J by 7 bases; unmatched bases: 8. CDR3 length equals 14 residues. Germline V lookup: CDR1 SGDLS, CDR2 YYNGEE. CDR3 sequence reads: CASSPLATRNEQFF. The CDR3 nucleotides read TGTGCCAGCAGCCCACTAGCGACCCGTAATGAGCAGTTCTTC.

The rearrangement links TRBV28 to TRBJ2-3, with 13 bases aligning to TRBD2. The germline V gene has CDR1 MDHEN and CDR2 SYDVKM. V lost 2 bases, J lost 2 bases, and 4 bases stayed unmatched. CDR3 size: 17 residues. The CDR3 protein is CASSLGTSGATTDTQYF. The DNA of the CDR3 is TGTGCCAGCAGTTTAGGGACTAGCGGGGCGACCACAGATACGCAGTATTTT.

The rearrangement joins TRBV19 to TRBJ1-5, with 7 bases aligning to TRBD1. V trimming: 5 bases; J trimming: 0 bases; junction bases outside the gene matches: 7. The CDR3 runs to 16 residues. The germline gives CDR1 LNHDA, CDR2 SQIVND (reference sequence). The CDR3 sequence: CASSLNRGFSNQPQHF. The CDR3 DNA follows: TGTGCCAGTAGTCTCAACAGGGGATTTAGCAATCAGCCCCAGCATTTT. Filled out from reference TRBV19 and TRBJ1-5, the complete variable domain reads DGGITQSPKYLFRKEGQNVTLSCEQNLNHDAMYWYRQDPGQGLRLIYYSQIVNDFQKGDIAEGYSVSREKKESFPLTVTSAQKNPTAFYLCASSLNRGFSNQPQHFGDGTRLSIL.

V gene TRBV23-1 combines with J gene TRBJ2-1; D is possibly TRBD1 (7 bases). TRBV23-1 carries the ORF label, with uncertain function. The CDR3 contains 17 residues. V lost 1 base and J 4 bases, leaving 17 bases between the germline ends. The CDR3 loop is CASSQFAKAGGYNEQFF. The CDR3 region has the DNA TGCGCCAGCAGTCAATTTGCCAAGGCAGGGGGGTACAATGAGCAGTTCTTC.

The chain is built from TRBV5-8 and TRBJ2-1; a possible D gene is TRBD2 (5 bases). The CDR3 totals 15 residues. The germline CDR1 and CDR2 sequences are SGHTS and YDEGEE. Trimming cost V 4 bases and J 0 bases, with 11 bases left between them. DNA of the CDR3: TGTGCCAGCAGCGGACCCGGGATCTCCTACAATGAGCAGTTCTTC. Encoded protein: CASSGPGISYNEQFF. Full variable domain (missing parts from reference TRBV5-8 and TRBJ2-1): EAGVTQSPTHLIKTRGQQATLRCSPISGHTSVYWYQQALGLGLQFLLWYDEGEERNRGNFPPRFSGRQFPNYSSELNVNALELEDSALYLCASSGPGISYNEQFFGPGTRLTVL.

The chain carries TRBV25-1 and TRBJ1-2; possibly TRBD1 for D (6 bases). The CDR3 runs to 15 residues. Germline V CDR1 and CDR2: MGHDK, SYGVNS. Trimming shortened V by 0 bases and J by 3 bases, and 11 bases separated the two germline ends. In DNA, the CDR3 is TGTGCCAGCAGTGAATATACAGGGAAAGACTATGGCTACACCTTC. Translating it yields CASSEYTGKDYGYTF.

The chain carries TRBV11-2 and TRBJ2-7; 9 nucleotides match TRBD1. The CDR3 is 15 amino acids. Per germline, CDR1 SGHAT and CDR2 FQNNGV. Unmatched junction bases numbered 11, after V lost 4 bases and J lost 7 bases. CDR3 sequence: CASSSGTGTRLEQYF. CDR3 nucleotide sequence: TGTGCCAGCAGCTCCGGGACAGGGACGAGGTTGGAGCAGTACTTC.

The genes are TRBV28 and TRBJ2-1, with a weak D call TRBD2 (6 bases). Germline lookup yields CDR1 MDHEN and CDR2 SYDVKM. The CDR3 has 12 amino acids. Trimming stripped 2 bases from V and 7 bases from J, with 6 bases between. CDR3 amino acids: CASSLAGNEQFF. DNA of the CDR3: TGTGCCAGCAGTTTAGCGGGAAATGAGCAGTTCTTC.

The V call is TRBV18, the J call TRBJ2-7, with 8 bases identical to TRBD2. The CDR3 consists of 16 residues. V was pared by 3 bases and J by 2 bases, with 9 bases of the junction left unmatched. The germline CDR1 and CDR2 sequences are KGHSH and LQKENI. The CDR3 is CASSPPGTRGPYEQYF. Here the CDR3 DNA reads TGTGCCAGCTCACCGCCCGGGACTAGGGGCCCCTACGAGCAGTACTTC. Using reference TRBV18 and TRBJ2-7 for the parts outside the CDR3, the full variable domain is NAGVMQNPRHLVRRRGQEARLRCSPMKGHSHVYWYRQLPEEGLKFMVYLQKENIIDESGMPKERFSAEFPKEGPSILRIQQVVRGDSAAYFCASSPPGTRGPYEQYFGPGTRLTVT.

V is TRBV25-1 and J is TRBJ2-1; tentatively, D is TRBD2 (5 bases). V lost 1 base, J lost 9 bases, and 10 bases lay in between. Germline V gives CDR1 MGHDK, CDR2 SYGVNS. The CDR3 extends over 13 amino acids. The DNA of the CDR3 is TGTGCCAGCAGTGAATTCGAGGGCAGTGAGCAGTTCTTC. Translation gives CASSEFEGSEQFF.

The rearrangement links TRBV2 to TRBJ1-6, with D perhaps TRBD1 (5 bases). The germline gives CDR1 SNHLY, CDR2 FYNNEI. V shed 8 bases and J shed 13 bases, with 21 bases lying between them. The CDR3 is made up of 14 amino acids. CDR3 coding DNA: TGTGCCAGCGGACAAACGGTCAACGCTGGGCCCCTCCACTTT. It codes for CASGQTVNAGPLHF.

The chain recombines TRBV2 with TRBJ2-2; the D gene is possibly TRBD1 (6 bases). Per the germline V gene, CDR1 is SNHLY and CDR2 is FYNNEI. Trimming took off 6 bases at V and 6 bases at J, with 11 bases between the two ends. The CDR3 contains 13 residues. The CDR3 spells CASSLGGSGELFF. CDR3 nucleotide sequence: TGTGCCAGCAGCCTAGGGGGTTCCGGGGAGCTGTTTTTT.

With regard to this clone: The junction departs from germline at one end; a sequencing error may be responsible. The chain recombines TRBV6-1 with TRBJ1-2; 9 bases are shared with TRBD1. The CDR3 runs 11 residues. Germline assignment: CDR1 MNHNS and CDR2 SASEGT. The CDR3 DNA is TGTGCCAGCAGCGAAGGGCAGGGACAGGGCTTC. Translating it yields CASSEGQGQGF.